This TCR beta chain emerged from a study of T cells in Graves' hyperthyroidism and ophthalmopathy. Findings and caveats of the study: Among thyroid clonotypes expanded above 0.001, most also appeared in blood. Prediction of ophthalmopathy progression came a median around 6.5 months pre-onset.

Note on this clonotype: The target antigen is unknown.

The CDR3 sequence is 12 residues long. V gave up 5 bases and J gave up 5 bases, with 10 bases separating them. Germline V lookup: CDR1 SGHTA, CDR2 FQGNSA. Diagnosing involved the use of clinical symptoms, serum thyroxine and TRAb, thyroid ultrasound and orbital computed tomography. PBMCs were obtained from over 8.5 ml fresh peripheral blood. Amplified TCR beta CDR3 regions derived from RNA transcripts. First-round RT-PCR of the TCR CDR3 relied on the HTBI primer set. Via MiXCR, TCRdb re-called the multiplex PCR reads, giving one row per CDR3 protein. The repertoire consists of around 700,000 distinct CDR3 sequences, with approximately 40% occurring once and the leading ten covering around 29%.

The J gene is TRBJ2-7, the V gene TRBV7-2, with D perhaps TRBD2 (6 bases). The TCR originated in a woman between 40 and 55 years old with Graves' hyperthyroidism. The material sequenced was blood. The CDR3 bases are TGTGCCAGCAGCGGGGGGTCTGACGAGCAGTACTTC. Residues: CASSGGSDEQYF. Full variable domain (rest looked up from reference TRBV7-2 and TRBJ2-7): GAGVSQSPSNKVTEKGKDVELRCDPISGHTALYWYRQSLGQGLEFLIYFQGNSAPDKSGLPSDRFSAERTGGSVSTLTIQRTQQEDSAVYLCASSGGSDEQYFGPGTRLTVT.